Below are 32 T cell receptor beta chains sequenced from a single sample in a study of monozygotic twins with cystic fibrosis. Clones were sequenced by immunoSEQ multiplex PCR, and TCRdb holds only the in-frame ones, with some missing. The sample includes roughly 25,000 clones, approximately 90% seen only once; the top ten take approximately 0.28%. Sequences were obtained from blood. All receptors come from a girl aged 2-15 years with cystic fibrosis.

The chain employs TRBV28 and TRBJ2-7, with 9 positions matching TRBD2. Germline assignment: CDR1 MDHEN and CDR2 SYDVKM. CDR3 length: 20 amino acids. The ends lost 6 bases at V and 0 bases at J; junction bases unmatched: 21. CDR3 coding DNA: TGTGCCAGCAGCCCGGACGCTAGCGGGGCCATGGCCCCTCTCTCCTACGAGCAGTACTTC. It yields the protein CASSPDASGAMAPLSYEQYF.

This chain joins TRBV5-1 and TRBJ2-3; weak D call: TRBD2 (7 bases). Per the germline V gene, CDR1 is SGHRS and CDR2 is YFSETQ. Trimming pared 4 bases from V and 7 bases from J, leaving 16 bases between. CDR3 length equals 14 residues. The CDR3 DNA is TGCGCCAGCAGCCGGGGGGCTAGCGTAAATACGCAGTATTTT. The encoded protein is CASSRGASVNTQYF.

This clone was found once. This chain uses TRBV5-4 with TRBJ1-4; maybe TRBD1 (6 bases). Germline assignment: CDR1 SGHNT and CDR2 YYREEE (reference sequence). The CDR3 covers 16 residues. The V end lost 4 bases, the J end lost 0 bases, and 13 bases lay between the germline ends. Written as DNA, the CDR3 is TGTGCCAGCAGCAGCGGGGGCTCTGCAACTAATGAAAAACTGTTTTTT. It codes for CASSSGGSATNEKLFF.

The chain couples TRBV5-1 to TRBJ1-6; D is uncertain. This CDR3 comprises 14 residues. Looked up from germline, CDR1 is SGHRS and CDR2 is YFSETQ. The V end was cut by 0 bases, the J end by 7 bases, with 8 bases between. Here the CDR3 DNA reads TGCGCCAGCAGCTTGGATGGCATGAATTCACCCCTCCACTTT. Protein: CASSLDGMNSPLHF.

CDR3 in DNA: TGTGCCAGCAGGAAAGGACAAGCAACTAATGAAAAACTGTTTTTT. This gives the protein CASRKGQATNEKLFF. The J gene is TRBJ1-4, the V gene TRBV5-8; D may be TRBD1 (5 bases). Germline V gene sequence: CDR1 SGHTS, CDR2 YDEGEE. Trimming removed 5 bases at V and 0 bases at J, with 11 bases between. This CDR3 is 15 amino acids long.

The chain recombines TRBV4-3 with TRBJ2-2, with 9 positions matching TRBD1. The V and J ends lost 2 bases and 4 bases, in that order; junction bases with no gene match: 8. The CDR3 extends over 17 amino acids. Germline V gives CDR1 LGHNA, CDR2 YSLEER. The CDR3 sequence is CASSQYPGQGSTGELFF. The CDR3 coding sequence is TGCGCCAGCAGCCAATATCCGGGACAGGGAAGCACCGGGGAGCTGTTTTTT.

V and J are TRBV6-6 and TRBJ2-1; D remains unclear. Trimming left V 6 bases short and J 6 bases short, with 15 bases between. The germline V gene has CDR1 MNHNY and CDR2 SVGAGI (reference sequence). There are 14 residues in the CDR3. The CDR3 loop is CASSPDTPFNEQFF. CDR3 in DNA: TGTGCCAGCAGCCCCGACACCCCCTTCAATGAGCAGTTCTTC.

This sequence joins TRBV18 and TRBJ2-7; 7 nucleotides match TRBD1. Trimming cost V 3 bases and J 4 bases; bases outside gene matches: 6. CDR1 KGHSH and CDR2 LQKENI come from the germline V gene. CDR3 size: 14 residues. Written as DNA, the CDR3 is TGTGCCAGCTCACCTCGGACAGGAGAGTACGAGCAGTACTTC. This encodes CASSPRTGEYEQYF.

This clone was observed a single time. This chain joins TRBV18 and TRBJ1-6, with TRBD1 identical over 8 bases. Trimming removed 9 bases from V and 5 bases from J; junction bases left unmatched: 15. The CDR3 consists of 17 residues. Germline-derived CDR1 and CDR2 are KGHSH and LQKENI. As DNA, the CDR3 is TGTGCCAGACCTCTTTACGGACAGGGCCTAGATAATTCACCCCTCCACTTT. Its translation is CARPLYGQGLDNSPLHF.

The gene calls are TRBV28 and TRBJ1-2; TRBD1 might be the D (6 bases). CDR1 and CDR2 (germline): MDHEN, SYDVKM. CDR3 length: 14 amino acids. V lost 2 bases, J lost 4 bases, and 11 bases lay in between. In DNA form, the CDR3 reads TGTGCCAGCAGTTTAAGGCAGGGGCGCTATGGCTACACCTTC. It specifies CASSLRQGRYGYTF.

V and J are TRBV20-1 and TRBJ1-6; possibly TRBD1 for D (5 bases). The germline V gene encodes CDR1 DFQATT and CDR2 SNEGSKA (reference sequence). The CDR3 loop spans 11 amino acids. V was shortened by 4 bases and J by 8 bases, with 6 bases between the two germline ends. CDR3 region: CSAKGDSPLHF. CDR3 bases: TGCAGTGCTAAAGGGGATTCACCCCTCCACTTT.

The chain combines TRBV2 with TRBJ2-3, with D unclear. Germline V gene sequence: CDR1 SNHLY, CDR2 FYNNEI. The CDR3 has 13 amino acids. Deletions cut 3 bases from V and 4 bases from J, with 8 bases between. The CDR3: CASSDGLADTQYF. The CDR3 DNA is TGTGCCAGCAGTGATGGCCTAGCAGATACGCAGTATTTT. Full variable domain (missing parts from reference TRBV2 and TRBJ2-3): EPEVTQTPSHQVTQMGQEVILRCVPISNHLYFYWYRQILGQKVEFLVSFYNNEISEKSEIFDDQFSVERPDGSNFTLKIRSTKLEDSAMYFCASSDGLADTQYFGPGTRLTVL.

The chain links TRBV9 to TRBJ2-3; possibly TRBD2 for D (5 bases). CDR3 length: 15 residues. V dropped 2 bases and J dropped 4 bases, with 14 bases sitting between them. Looked up from germline, CDR1 is SGDLS and CDR2 is YYNGEE. For the CDR3, the DNA is TGTGCCAGCAGCGTGAGTTCCAGAGGGCCAGATACGCAGTATTTT. It codes for CASSVSSRGPDTQYF.

The V gene is TRBV29-1, the J gene TRBJ1-6; 9 bases line up with TRBD1. Per the germline V gene, CDR1 is SQVTM and CDR2 is ANQGSEA. V lost 6 bases and J lost 10; bases outside the gene matches: 7. The CDR3 has 13 amino acids. CDR3 protein: CSVMDRGSSPLHF. The CDR3 coding sequence is TGCAGCGTAATGGACAGGGGAAGCTCACCCCTCCACTTT.

The V and J genes are TRBV6-5 and TRBJ1-5, with TRBD1 matching 8 bases. The V gene's germline CDR1 is MNHEY and CDR2 SVGAGI. V shed 5 bases and J 7 bases; nucleotides not matched to a gene: 7. This CDR3 has 14 amino acids. The chain's CDR3 is CASSLDRGDQPQHF. The CDR3 nucleotides read TGTGCCAGCAGTCTTGACAGGGGAGACCAGCCCCAGCATTTT.

The chain employs TRBV4-1 and TRBJ1-2; 10 bases match TRBD1. The CDR3 runs 17 residues. Losses at the gene ends were 0 bases for V and 1 base for J; bases not matched to a gene: 5. From germline, CDR1 is MGHRA and CDR2 YSYEKL. The CDR3 sequence is CASSQDPGTGVNYGYTF. In DNA, the CDR3 is TGCGCCAGCAGCCAAGATCCGGGGACAGGGGTTAACTATGGCTACACCTTC.

The CDR3 DNA reads TGTGCCAGCAGCTTTGGGGGTGGGGATGAGCAGTTCTTC. Residues: CASSFGGGDEQFF. J is TRBJ2-1 and V is TRBV11-2; D is perhaps TRBD1 or TRBD2 (5 bases each). V was trimmed by 3 bases and J by 8 bases, leaving 11 bases between them. CDR1 and CDR2 from the germline V gene are SGHAT and FQNNGV. This CDR3 is built from 13 residues.

This chain connects TRBV20-1 to TRBJ2-1; D unresolved. Germline V gene sequence: CDR1 DFQATT, CDR2 SNEGSKA (reference sequence). The CDR3 extends over 11 amino acids. V lost 3 bases, J lost 9 bases, and 9 bases lay in between. The CDR3: CSASLMFEQFF. CDR3 sequence (DNA): TGCAGTGCTAGTCTGATGTTTGAGCAGTTCTTC.

The gene calls are TRBV28 and TRBJ1-3, with a weak D call TRBD1 (5 bases). Germline assignment: CDR1 MDHEN and CDR2 SYDVKM. The CDR3 extends over 15 amino acids. The germline V and J ends were trimmed by 5 bases and 0 bases, with 11 bases remaining between them. CDR3 protein: CASSPGTLSGNTIYF. The DNA for the CDR3 is TGTGCCAGCAGTCCCGGGACTCTCTCTGGAAACACCATATATTTT. Together with reference TRBV28 and TRBJ1-3, the CDR3 gives the full variable domain: DVKVTQSSRYLVKRTGEKVFLECVQDMDHENMFWYRQDPGLGLRLIYFSYDVKMKEKGDIPEGYSVSREKKERFSLILESASTNQTSMYLCASSPGTLSGNTIYFGEGSWLTVV.

The rearrangement links TRBV5-5 to TRBJ2-7, with D tentatively TRBD1 (6 bases). Germline CDR1 SGHKS, CDR2 YYEKEE (reference sequence). With 0 bases removed from V and 4 bases from J, the gap between germline ends came to 11 bases. The CDR3 has 14 residues. As DNA, the CDR3 is TGTGCCAGCAGCTTGGCCAACAGGGCGTACGAGCAGTACTTC. This gives the protein CASSLANRAYEQYF. Based on the CDR3 plus reference TRBV5-5 and TRBJ2-7, the full variable domain is DAGVTQSPTHLIKTRGQQVTLRCSPISGHKSVSWYQQVLGQGPQFIFQYYEKEERGRGNFPDRFSARQFPNYSSELNVNALLLGDSALYLCASSLANRAYEQYFGPGTRLTVT.

The J gene is TRBJ1-1, the V gene TRBV18; D unresolved. This CDR3 is built from 14 residues. Germline loops: CDR1 KGHSH, CDR2 LQKENI. With 3 bases removed from V and 0 bases from J, the gap between germline ends came to 8 bases. This CDR3 reads CASSPSAMNTEAFF. The CDR3 DNA is TGTGCCAGCTCACCTTCAGCAATGAACACTGAAGCTTTCTTT.

The chain combines TRBV13 with TRBJ2-1, with D perhaps matching TRBD1 (6 bases). Trimming took off 4 bases at V and 9 bases at J, with 19 bases between the two ends. The CDR3 totals 15 residues. The germline CDR1 and CDR2 sequences are PRHDT and FYEKMQ (reference sequence). DNA of the CDR3: TGTGCCAGCAGCTCTCAGGTTATGGGGGCAGGTGAGCAGTTCTTC. Its protein product is CASSSQVMGAGEQFF.

The chain has TRBV30 and TRBJ1-2; D is perhaps TRBD1 (6 bases). Trimming cost V 0 bases and J 4 bases, with 15 bases left between them. CDR3 length: 15 residues. CDR1 and CDR2 from the germline V gene are GTSNPN and SVGIG (reference sequence). CDR3 nucleotide sequence: TGTGCCTGGAGTGTAAGTTGGGGACATGGCTATGGCTACACCTTC. Translating gives CAWSVSWGHGYGYTF.

The chain recombines TRBV28 with TRBJ2-7, with a possible D match to TRBD1 (5 bases). There are 11 residues in the CDR3. Deletions cut 7 bases from V and 4 bases from J, with 8 bases between. CDR1 and CDR2 (germline): MDHEN, SYDVKM. In DNA form, the CDR3 reads TGTGCCAGCATAGGGGATTACGAGCAGTACTTC. Encoded protein: CASIGDYEQYF.

The chain joins TRBV30 to TRBJ1-2; unclear D gene. The CDR3 sequence is 11 residues long. V was shortened by 4 bases and J by 7 bases, with 10 bases between the two germline ends. Germline V gene data show CDR1 as GTSNPN and CDR2 as SVGIG (reference sequence). The DNA for the CDR3 is TGTGCCTGGAAAGGTGGTGGTGGCTACACCTTC. Translation gives CAWKGGGGYTF.

The chain is built from TRBV7-2 and TRBJ1-5; no clear D gene. The V and J ends lost 6 bases and 4 bases respectively, with 13 bases between them. The germline CDR1 and CDR2 sequences are SGHTA and FQGNSA. This CDR3 has 14 residues. CDR3 sequence: CASSLRTGNQPQHF. CDR3 DNA: TGTGCCAGCAGTTTAAGGACGGGAAATCAGCCCCAGCATTTT.

The V call is TRBV29-1, the J call TRBJ2-7, with 7 bases lining up with TRBD1. With 7 bases clipped from V and 7 bases from J, the junction kept 16 bases outside the gene matches. There are 14 residues in the CDR3. Germline V gene data show CDR1 as SQVTM and CDR2 as ANQGSEA. The CDR3 region has the DNA TGCAGCGCTCGAAGACAGGGCGGAGTGGGAGAGCAGTACTTC. Its translation is CSARRQGGVGEQYF.

V is TRBV7-2 and J is TRBJ1-1; possibly TRBD1 for D (5 bases). Germline V CDR1 and CDR2: SGHTA, FQGNSA. The CDR3 has 14 residues. Trimming took off 5 bases at V and 4 bases at J, with 14 bases between the two ends. The CDR3 region has the DNA TGTGCCAGCAGCCTTGAGGAGGGGAGCACTGAAGCTTTCTTT. It is translated as CASSLEEGSTEAFF. The complete variable domain, with remaining parts taken from reference TRBV7-2 and TRBJ1-1, reads GAGVSQSPSNKVTEKGKDVELRCDPISGHTALYWYRQSLGQGLEFLIYFQGNSAPDKSGLPSDRFSAERTGGSVSTLTIQRTQQEDSAVYLCASSLEEGSTEAFFGQGTRLTVV.

CDR3 loop: CAWSPVGHTGELFF. CDR3 bases: TGTGCCTGGAGTCCCGTAGGGCACACCGGGGAGCTGTTTTTT. The chain is built from TRBV30 and TRBJ2-2; D unclear. Germline V gene sequence: CDR1 GTSNPN, CDR2 SVGIG (reference sequence). The ends were cut back, 2 bases at V and 3 bases at J, with 10 bases in the middle. The CDR3 consists of 14 residues.

V gene TRBV6-5 combines with J gene TRBJ2-1; 11 nucleotides match TRBD2. The germline V gene has CDR1 MNHEY and CDR2 SVGAGI. After removal of 4 bases from V and 1 base from J, the junction contained 3 bases not matched to a gene. This CDR3 comprises 16 residues. The CDR3 reads CASSFSGGASYNEQFF. CDR3 coding DNA: TGTGCCAGCAGTTTTAGCGGGGGGGCATCCTACAATGAGCAGTTCTTC.

The rearrangement links TRBV7-2 to TRBJ1-6; D is undetermined. Germline CDR1 SGHTA, CDR2 FQGNSA. V was clipped by 1 base and J by 4 bases, with 8 bases between them. The length of the CDR3 is 15 residues. The DNA for the CDR3 is TGTGCCAGCAGCTTAGGAGCAGGTTATAATTCACCCCTCCACTTT. It specifies CASSLGAGYNSPLHF.

The rearrangement uses TRBV9 and TRBJ1-5, with 9 bases that match TRBD1. The trim removed 4 bases at V and 1 base at J, leaving 3 bases unmatched. The germline V gene has CDR1 SGDLS and CDR2 YYNGEE. This CDR3 comprises 15 residues. CDR3: CASSWDRESNQPQHF. The CDR3 nucleotides read TGTGCCAGCAGCTGGGACAGGGAGAGCAATCAGCCCCAGCATTTT.